This T cell receptor (beta chain) was found in a study of CXCR3-negative and CXCR3-positive naive CD8 T cells. cDNA libraries for TRB were generated by 5' RACE incorporating UMI labels. TCRdb reanalyzed the 5' RACE reads and collapses them to one entry per CDR3 protein, without DNA. The table for this sample gives around 84,000 distinct CDR3 sequences. Study-wide points: Memory cells diverged, while naive CXCR3-positive and CXCR3-negative cells had similar TRBV-TRBJ usage. Similar levels of surface CD5 were seen between naive subsets; TCR strength was inferred from TRB CDR3 properties. TRB CDR3 hydrophobicity was greater in CXCR3-positive naive cells than in CXCR3-negative naive cells.

Triplicate sorting captured approximately 290,000 cells each from every CD8+ T cell subset. CD45RO-CCR7+CD27+CD95- was the phenotype of naive CD8+ T cells. For this clonotype: Its antigen is unknown.

The CDR3 runs 14 residues. The germline CDR1 and CDR2 sequences are SGHDN and FVKESK. Sequencing input: naive CXCR3+ CD8+ T cells from blood. Sample subset: CD45RO-CCR7+CD27+CD95- naive CD8+ T cells expressing CXCR3 (TNR3+). This sequence joins TRBV14 and TRBJ2-1; TCRdb picks TRBD1, but there is no DNA to check that call. This receptor was identified in a human donor in good health. Some clones in this sample may be carry-over from other donors' samples. CDR3 region: CASSQLDSYNEQFF.